These 25 T cell receptor beta chains share one sample of origin, sequenced in a study of breast tumors, draining lymph nodes, adjacent tissues. The lymph nodes were axillary draining lymph nodes from breast cancer patients. From the multiplex PCR reads, TCRdb called clonotypes with MiXCR, one entry per CDR3 protein. The table includes tens of thousands of distinct CDR3 sequences, approximately 31% detected once. Sequencing was done on a sample of axillary lymph node tissue. The receptors were gathered from a female donor with breast cancer. Some clones in this sample may be carry-over from other donors' samples.

This clonotype was counted at least ten times. The chain couples TRBV10-2 to TRBJ2-7; 14 positions agree with TRBD2. Germline lookup yields CDR1 WSHSY and CDR2 SAAADI. V gave up 10 bases and J gave up 6 bases; unmatched junction bases: 11. CDR3 size: 15 residues. CDR3 sequence reads: CATRLAGGRSSEQYF. The CDR3 coding sequence is TGCGCCACCAGACTAGCGGGAGGGCGGTCAAGCGAGCAGTACTTC.

Of note for this clonotype: Germline and junction disagree at one end, which may indicate a read error. CDR3 in DNA: TGTGCCAGCAGCCCACCGTCGACTAGCGGGATCACGAACGAGCAGTGCTTC. It is translated as CASSPPSTSGITNEQCF. The chain couples TRBV7-3 to TRBJ2-7; 11 bases map to TRBD2. Looked up from germline, CDR1 is SGHTA and CDR2 is FQGTGA. This CDR3 is built from 17 residues.

This clonotype appeared many times. V usage is TRBV25-1 and J usage is TRBJ2-3; TRBD1 matches 9 bases. CDR1 and CDR2 (germline): MGHDK, SYGVNS. The CDR3 covers 15 residues. V lost 4 bases, J lost 2 bases, and 4 bases stayed unmatched. The DNA for the CDR3 is TGTGCCAGCAGTGCCTGGGACAGGGACACAGATACGCAGTATTTT. Amino acids: CASSAWDRDTDTQYF.

This clonotype has a count of ten or more. The chain employs TRBV10-3 and TRBJ2-7; 9 positions agree with TRBD1. This CDR3 spans 12 amino acids. Per the germline V gene, CDR1 is ENHRY and CDR2 is SYGVKD. J gave up 4 bases and V 8 bases, and 3 bases lay outside the gene matches. The CDR3 reads CAIGTGSYEQYF. The CDR3 DNA is TGTGCCATCGGGACAGGGAGTTACGAGCAGTACTTC.

V gene TRBV7-3 combines with J gene TRBJ1-6; D gene ambiguous. CDR3 length: 13 residues. Trimming shortened V by 6 bases and J by 15 bases, and 18 bases separated the two germline ends. The germline gives CDR1 SGHTA, CDR2 FQGTGA. The chain's CDR3 is CASSYRPDGDLHF. DNA of the CDR3: TGTGCCAGCAGTTACCGTCCCGACGGGGACCTCCACTTT.

This clonotype occurred many times. The V gene is TRBV12-3 or TRBV12-4, the J gene TRBJ2-1, with D unresolved. The CDR3 extends over 12 amino acids. Trimming stripped 1 base from V and 9 bases from J, with 7 bases between. CDR3 bases: TGTGCCAGCAGTTTAGGGCTCAGTGAGCAGTTCTTC. It is translated as CASSLGLSEQFF.

This clonotype was detected ten times or more. The CDR3 loop reads CATSSAGGSSSYEQYF. Written as DNA, the CDR3 is TGTGCCACCAGTTCCGCGGGGGGCAGTAGCTCCTACGAGCAGTACTTC. The rearrangement links TRBV24-1 to TRBJ2-7; 8 bases match TRBD2. CDR1 KGHDR and CDR2 SFDVKD come from the germline V gene. J was trimmed by 0 bases and V by 6 bases; bases with no gene match: 9. The CDR3 consists of 16 residues.

Concerning this clonotype itself: The conserved final phenylalanine or tryptophan is absent from the CDR3, which likely points to a read error. The V gene is TRBV20-1, the J gene TRBJ1-5, with 7 positions matching TRBD1. The V segment lost 0 bases and the J segment 4 bases; nucleotides outside the gene matches: 3. The CDR3 length is 14 residues. Germline V CDR1 and CDR2: DFQATT, SNEGSKA (reference sequence). The CDR3 nucleotides are TGCAGTGCTAGAGAGGGACAGAGTAATCAGCCCCAGCATTCT. This translates into CSAREGQSNQPQHS.

This clonotype has at least ten counts. V usage is TRBV5-1 and J usage is TRBJ2-2, with D unresolved. V lost 0 bases and J lost 3, with 9 bases in between. CDR3 length equals 15 residues. Looked up from germline, CDR1 is SGHRS and CDR2 is YFSETQ. The CDR3 is CASSLAVSDTGELFF. The CDR3 DNA sequence: TGCGCCAGCAGCTTGGCCGTAAGCGACACCGGGGAGCTGTTTTTT.

This clonotype was detected ten times or more. V usage is TRBV18 and J usage is TRBJ2-7; the match to TRBD2 covers 10 bases. V gave up 2 bases and J gave up 0 bases; unmatched junction bases: 4. Germline CDR1 reads KGHSH; CDR2 reads LQKENI. CDR3 length: 16 amino acids. The chain's CDR3 is CASSPTSGTYSYEQYF. Written as DNA, the CDR3 is TGTGCCAGCTCACCAACTAGCGGGACGTACTCCTACGAGCAGTACTTC.

This clonotype was found many times. The chain carries TRBV6-6 and TRBJ2-3; D is uncertain. Trimming left V 6 bases short and J 6 bases short, with 10 bases between. Germline-derived CDR1 and CDR2 are MNHNY and SVGAGI (reference sequence). This CDR3 region has 12 residues. The DNA for the CDR3 is TGTGCCAGCAGCCAGGATCGTGATACGCAGTATTTT. The encoded protein is CASSQDRDTQYF.

As concerns this clonotype: A much larger clone sits a single nucleotide away, making a read error possible. This chain connects TRBV11-2 to TRBJ2-1; 7 nucleotides match TRBD2. Germline V gene data show CDR1 as SGHAT and CDR2 as FQNNGV. This CDR3 has 15 residues. CDR3 DNA sequence: TGTGCCAGCAGCTTAATAGACCAAAGCGGGAATGGGCAGTTCTTC. This translates into CASSLIDQSGNGQFF.

This clonotype was observed at least ten times. The gene calls are TRBV27 and TRBJ2-5, with 14 positions matching TRBD2. Germline V gives CDR1 MNHEY, CDR2 SMNVEV (reference sequence). Trimming cost V 5 bases and J 0 bases; bases outside gene matches: 5. This CDR3 contains 17 residues. CDR3 sequence reads: CASSLRLAGGYQETQYF. CDR3 DNA: TGTGCCAGCAGTCTACGACTAGCGGGAGGGTACCAAGAGACCCAGTACTTC.

A note on this clonotype: A read error is likely, as this CDR3 ends without the conserved phenylalanine or tryptophan. The chain links TRBV9 to TRBJ2-7; D is possibly TRBD1 (6 bases). The CDR3 is made up of 13 amino acids. V was shortened by 4 bases and J by 7 bases, with 15 bases between the two germline ends. The germline CDR1 and CDR2 sequences are SGDLS and YYNGEE. The CDR3 DNA is TGTGCCAGCAGCTTCAGGGGACGGCCAGAGCAGTACTCC. This codes for CASSFRGRPEQYS.

Notes on this clonotype: The germline gene is not matched at one end of the junction; a read error may be the cause. V and J are TRBV2 and TRBJ2-2; weak D call: TRBD1 (7 bases). Germline V gene sequence: CDR1 SNHLY, CDR2 FYNNEI. The CDR3 is 15 residues long. The CDR3 loop reads CACSERGPNTGGLFF. The CDR3 DNA reads as TGTGCCTGCAGTGAGAGGGGGCCGAACACCGGGGGGCTGTTTTTT.

The chain joins TRBV4-3 to TRBJ1-5; D unresolved. This CDR3 comprises 13 residues. V dropped 7 bases and J dropped 7 bases, with 14 bases sitting between them. CDR1 and CDR2 (germline): LGHNA, YSLEER. The CDR3: CASTPGRGQPQHF. Here the CDR3 DNA reads TGCGCCAGCACCCCGGGCCGGGGACAGCCCCAGCATTTT.

In its sample, this clonotype was seen many times. V gene TRBV9 combines with J gene TRBJ2-7, with 8 bases lining up with TRBD1. CDR3 length equals 17 residues. The germline V gene encodes CDR1 SGDLS and CDR2 YYNGEE. V shed 0 bases and J 2 bases; nucleotides not matched to a gene: 10. CDR3 sequence reads: CASSVGPLRQGPYEQYF. The CDR3 nucleotides are TGTGCCAGCAGCGTAGGCCCCCTGCGACAGGGGCCCTACGAGCAGTACTTC.

There are many counts of this clonotype. The J gene is TRBJ2-3, the V gene TRBV9, with 9 bases that match TRBD2. Germline trimming cut 4 bases from V and 0 bases from J; bases unmatched to any gene: 6. Per germline, CDR1 SGDLS and CDR2 YYNGEE. This CDR3 comprises 16 residues. The CDR3 DNA is TGTGCCAGCAGCCCGCGGGGGGGCGGGAGCACAGATACGCAGTATTTT. This sequence encodes CASSPRGGGSTDTQYF.

Many counts were recorded for this clonotype. The chain recombines TRBV5-1 with TRBJ1-2, with TRBD1 as a possible D gene (5 bases). V was cut by 0 bases and J by 4 bases, with 13 bases left in between. Per the germline V gene, CDR1 is SGHRS and CDR2 is YFSETQ. The CDR3 has 15 residues. The CDR3 reads CASSLEGRAVYGYTF. The CDR3 DNA reads TGCGCCAGCAGCTTGGAGGGCAGGGCTGTCTATGGCTACACCTTC.

This clonotype appeared many times. V is TRBV10-3 and J is TRBJ1-2, with 8 nucleotides matching TRBD1. CDR3 length equals 14 residues. The V and J ends lost 4 bases and 6 bases, in that order; junction bases with no gene match: 7. Germline loops: CDR1 ENHRY, CDR2 SYGVKD. This CDR3 is CAISVAGQGNGYTF. The CDR3 bases are TGTGCCATCAGTGTGGCCGGACAGGGCAATGGCTACACCTTC.

This clonotype was counted between two and nine times. J is TRBJ1-3 and V is TRBV28, with D unresolved. There are 14 residues in the CDR3. V gave up 3 bases and J gave up 0 bases, with 6 bases separating them. Germline V lookup: CDR1 MDHEN, CDR2 SYDVKM. CDR3 loop: CASSFLLSGNTIYF. As DNA, the CDR3 is TGTGCCAGCAGTTTCCTGCTCTCTGGAAACACCATATATTTT.

This clonotype was counted ten times or more. A read error may explain this, as a much larger clone is one base away. The rearrangement uses TRBV20-1 and TRBJ2-5, with TRBD2 matching 10 bases. Germline CDR1 reads DFQATT; CDR2 reads SNEGSKA (reference sequence). The CDR3 sequence is 14 residues long. The CDR3 nucleotides are TGCGGTGCTATCAAGCGGGAGGGAGGAGAGACCCAGTACTTC. Translated: CGAIKREGGETQYF.

This clonotype came up many times. The rearrangement links TRBV5-4 to TRBJ2-7, with D perhaps TRBD2 (6 bases). Trimming shortened V by 4 bases and J by 0 bases, and 14 bases separated the two germline ends. Germline V gives CDR1 SGHNT, CDR2 YYREEE (reference sequence). This CDR3 has 15 amino acids. In DNA form, the CDR3 reads TGTGCCAGCAGCAACCGGGACTCTAGCTCCTACGAGCAGTACTTC. It is translated as CASSNRDSSSYEQYF.

About this clonotype: One end of the junction varies from germline; a read error may be responsible. The chain couples TRBV7-2 to TRBJ2-5; D is ambiguous. Germline-derived CDR1 and CDR2 are SGHTA and FQGNSA. CDR3 length equals 14 residues. The CDR3 here is CASSLIRRRETQYF. DNA of the CDR3: TGTGCTAGCAGCTTAATCCGCAGGCGAGAGACCCAGTACTTC. The whole variable domain, remainder taken from reference TRBV7-2 and TRBJ2-5, is GAGVSQSPSNKVTEKGKDVELRCDPISGHTALYWYRQSLGQGLEFLIYFQGNSAPDKSGLPSDRFSAERTGGSVSTLTIQRTQQEDSAVYLCASSLIRRRETQYFGPGTRLLVL.

J is TRBJ1-6 and V is TRBV4-2; 7 nucleotides line up with TRBD1. V lost 2 bases and J lost 9; bases outside the gene matches: 4. CDR1 is LGHNA and CDR2 is YNFKEQ in the germline V gene. The CDR3 length is 14 residues. The CDR3 DNA reads as TGTGCCAGCAGCCAAAACAGGGGAAGTTCACCCCTCCACTTT. Its protein product is CASSQNRGSSPLHF.